This TCR beta chain was captured by sequencing in a study of T cells in Graves' hyperthyroidism and ophthalmopathy. RNA transcripts were the template for amplifying TCR beta CDR3 regions. First-round RT-PCR targeting the TCR CDR3 was performed with the HTBI primer set. TCRdb re-derived calls from the multiplex PCR reads in MiXCR, one entry per CDR3 protein. This table has over 300,000 distinct CDR3 sequences, about 15% appearing once. Germline-derived CDR1 and CDR2 are SGHVS and FQNEAQ. There are 15 residues in the CDR3. V was clipped by 0 bases and J by 5 bases; unmatched bases: 4. Lactation, pregnancy, other autoimmune disease or uncontrolled infection excluded patients.

The sequencing input was blood. The clonotype was recovered from a woman in her fifties or sixties with Graves' hyperthyroidism. The chain recombines TRBV7-8 with TRBJ1-5; 7 bases agree with TRBD1. The CDR3 coding sequence is TGTGCCAGCAGCTTAGCTGCGACAGGGCATCAGCCCCAGCATTTT. Its translation is CASSLAATGHQPQHF.